These 10 T cell receptor beta chains share one sample of origin, sequenced in a study of T-cell memory formation after mild COVID-19. TCRdb processed the 5' RACE reads anew with MiXCR; each CDR3 protein has one entry. The profile shows 150,000 to 200,000 distinct CDR3 sequences, under 14% of them singletons. The sample taken for sequencing was PBMCs or a T cell subset sorted from them (not recorded which). All receptors come from a man aged 18 to 29 who had mild COVID-19 (a few samples of this study predate the infection). Cell type and time point are not known.

The sample holds many counts of this clonotype. The rearrangement joins TRBV5-4 to TRBJ2-5; no clear D. Germline CDR1 reads SGHNT; CDR2 reads YYREEE (reference sequence). This CDR3 comprises 14 residues. V lost 5 bases, J lost 0 bases, and 11 bases lay in between. CDR3 residues: CASSPDVYQETQYF. CDR3 DNA: TGTGCCAGCAGTCCGGACGTGTACCAAGAGACCCAGTACTTC.

The rearrangement links TRBV30 to TRBJ1-2, with TRBD1 identical over 7 bases. Germline trimming cut 0 bases from V and 4 bases from J; bases unmatched to any gene: 5. This CDR3 has 14 residues. The germline gives CDR1 GTSNPN, CDR2 SVGIG (reference sequence). The CDR3, as DNA: TGTGCCTGGAGTGTCCAGGGGGTAATCTATGGCTACACCTTC. This translates into CAWSVQGVIYGYTF.

This chain connects TRBV2 to TRBJ2-4; TRBD1 matches at 8 bases. The CDR3 consists of 15 residues. The trim removed 7 bases at V and 3 bases at J, leaving 8 bases unmatched. Germline loops: CDR1 SNHLY, CDR2 FYNNEI. The CDR3: CASTWTGSGKNIQYF. CDR3 bases: TGTGCCAGCACCTGGACAGGGTCTGGCAAAAACATTCAGTACTTC.

There are many counts of this clonotype. The chain has TRBV14 and TRBJ1-6, with unresolved D. CDR1 SGHDN and CDR2 FVKESK come from the germline V gene. CDR3 length equals 14 residues. Trimming removed 1 base at V and 10 bases at J, with 11 bases between. CDR3 amino acids: CASSQGREYSPLHF. CDR3 sequence (DNA): TGTGCCAGCAGCCAAGGAAGGGAGTACTCACCCCTCCACTTT.

This clonotype was detected a few times. This chain joins TRBV7-9 and TRBJ2-7; maybe TRBD2 (6 bases). Trimming took 5 bases from V and 2 from J, leaving 28 bases between them. The CDR3 has 19 amino acids. The germline V gene has CDR1 SEHNR and CDR2 FQNEAQ (reference sequence). The CDR3 nucleotides are TGTGCCAGCAGCCAGCCCCCGGACTACCTCCAAATGGTAGCCTACGAGCAGTACTTC. Protein product: CASSQPPDYLQMVAYEQYF.

This clonotype was detected ten times or more. The chain uses TRBV20-1 and TRBJ2-7; 12 nucleotides line up with TRBD2. V gave up 5 bases and J gave up 7 bases; unmatched junction bases: 12. CDR3 length: 15 residues. Looked up from germline, CDR1 is DFQATT and CDR2 is SNEGSKA (reference sequence). The CDR3 is CSAAIRTSGAGEQYF. DNA for the CDR3: TGCAGTGCTGCCATTCGGACTAGCGGGGCGGGTGAGCAGTACTTC.

This clonotype was seen a handful of times. V is TRBV7-2 and J is TRBJ2-7; 7 nucleotides agree with TRBD1. This CDR3 spans 14 amino acids. The trim removed 4 bases at V and 4 bases at J, leaving 7 bases unmatched. Germline CDR1 SGHTA, CDR2 FQGNSA. As DNA, the CDR3 is TGTGCCAGCAGCTCAGGGGGTCCCTCTTACGAGCAGTACTTC. Its protein is CASSSGGPSYEQYF.

This clonotype occurred a few times. The CDR3 is CASSLDPVRPINSGGTDTQYF. CDR3 in DNA: TGTGCCAGCAGCTTAGACCCCGTCCGGCCTATCAACTCAGGGGGCACAGATACGCAGTATTTT. The chain joins TRBV7-6 to TRBJ2-3; D is possibly TRBD1 (6 bases). This CDR3 is built from 21 residues. Trimming left V 1 base short and J 1 base short, with 27 bases between. Germline loops: CDR1 SGHVS, CDR2 FNYEAQ. The full variable domain, rest sourced from reference TRBV7-6 and TRBJ2-3, is GAGVSQSPRYKVTKRGQDVALRCDPISGHVSLYWYRQALGQGPEFLTYFNYEAQQDKSGLPNDRFSAERPEGSISTLTIQRTEQRDSAMYRCASSLDPVRPINSGGTDTQYFGPGTRLTVL.

The table lists this clonotype with many counts. The V and J genes are TRBV5-1 and TRBJ1-4; tentative D call: TRBD1 (6 bases). The germline gives CDR1 SGHRS, CDR2 YFSETQ. The ends were cut back, 2 bases at V and 8 bases at J, with 13 bases in the middle. The CDR3 runs 14 residues. Here the CDR3 DNA reads TGCGCCAGCAGCTTAACAGGGCTTCGGGAAAAACTGTTTTTT. Translated: CASSLTGLREKLFF.

There are many counts of this clonotype. V usage is TRBV6-1 and J usage is TRBJ2-4; no definite D call. CDR3 size: 15 residues. Between the trimmed V and J ends, which lost 3 bases and 0 bases, there was a span of 9 bases. Germline assignment: CDR1 MNHNS and CDR2 SASEGT. The CDR3 region is CASSDFGSAKNIQYF. In DNA form, the CDR3 reads TGTGCCAGCAGTGATTTTGGGTCAGCCAAAAACATTCAGTACTTC.